This TCR beta chain came from a study of OX40 agonist ivuxolimab in advanced cancers. In the study overall: Every patient in dose escalation had hepatocellular carcinoma, melanoma, renal cell or head and neck cancer.

Study-wide results and limits: Low normalized T-cell clonal expansion also characterized some of the nonresponders.

Germline V gene sequence: CDR1 SGHTA, CDR2 FQGNSA. V was clipped by 5 bases and J by 2 bases, with 13 bases between them. The CDR3 is made up of 15 amino acids. Libraries were prepared by immunoSEQ multiplex PCR; TCRdb keeps only in-frame clonotypes and omits some of them. This repertoire shows more than 70,000 clones, about 84% found once; its top ten account for 0.44%. Any history of autoimmune disease or systemic immunosuppression disqualified patients. A note on this clone: Its antigen is not known.

V and J are TRBV7-2 and TRBJ2-1; tentatively, D is TRBD2 (6 bases). This sequence was found in an adult with an advanced solid tumor such as melanoma, head and neck, liver or kidney cancer. Source: CD4+ or CD8+ T cells sorted from blood, taken in a trial of the OX40 agonist ivuxolimab. This CDR3 is CASSPRDFTYNEQFF. The CDR3 DNA reads as TGTGCCAGCAGCCCAAGGGACTTCACCTACAATGAGCAGTTCTTC.